The 29 T cell receptor beta chains in this list originate from one sample, sequenced in a study of spatial heterogeneity in lung cancer. TCRdb independently ran MiXCR on the 5' RACE reads; one entry per CDR3 protein. The sample carries under 35,000 distinct CDR3 sequences, about 5.3% recorded once. The sample's time point: blood at routine non-recurrence follow-up after resection. Sample: PBMCs, taken at follow-up. These receptors were taken from a female donor with early-stage non-small cell lung cancer.

The chain joins TRBV7-2 to TRBJ2-7; 15 nucleotides match TRBD2. This CDR3 spans 18 amino acids. The trim removed 1 base at V and 6 bases at J, leaving 10 bases unmatched. Germline loops: CDR1 SGHTA, CDR2 FQGNSA. The CDR3 loop is CASSLGRTSGGAGVEQYF. The CDR3 DNA reads as TGTGCCAGCAGCTTAGGCCGGACTAGCGGGGGGGCTGGGGTCGAGCAGTACTTC.

A few counts support this clonotype. V usage is TRBV12-3 or TRBV12-4 and J usage is TRBJ2-2; D is unclear. This CDR3 spans 12 amino acids. Trimming shortened V by 6 bases and J by 2 bases, and 4 bases separated the two germline ends. CDR3 in amino acids: CASSFNTGELFF. Here the CDR3 DNA reads TGTGCCAGCAGCTTCAACACCGGGGAGCTGTTTTTT.

This clonotype was counted many times. The CDR3 region is CASSSSIAETNYGYTF. The CDR3 DNA is TGTGCCAGCAGCTCCTCAATAGCCGAGACTAACTATGGCTACACCTTC. V is TRBV7-9 and J is TRBJ1-2; D uncertain. Germline V gives CDR1 SEHNR, CDR2 FQNEAQ (reference sequence). Trimming cost V 4 bases and J 0 bases, with 15 bases left between them. CDR3 length: 16 amino acids.

This clonotype showed up many times. The chain uses TRBV20-1 and TRBJ1-1, with unresolved D. The CDR3 extends over 12 amino acids. CDR1 and CDR2 from the germline V gene are DFQATT and SNEGSKA (reference sequence). Deletions cut 2 bases from V and 4 bases from J, with 8 bases between. The CDR3 coding sequence is TGCAGTGCTAGATCGGTTGGCACTGAAGCTTTCTTT. Protein: CSARSVGTEAFF.

This clonotype was counted ten times or more. V and J are TRBV21-1 and TRBJ2-7; the tabulated D call, TRBD1, remains unverified against the DNA. TRBV21-1 is a pseudogene segment. There are 17 residues in the CDR3. CDR3 sequence (DNA): TGTGCCAGCAGCAAAGGAGGGGACAAGGGCCACTCCTACGAGCAGTACTTC. Its translation: CASSKGGDKGHSYEQYF.

The genes are TRBV20-1 and TRBJ2-2, with 10 bases matching TRBD2. The CDR3 runs 14 residues. Unmatched junction bases numbered 6, after V lost 6 bases and J lost 5 bases. CDR1 is DFQATT, CDR2 SNEGSKA, per germline (reference sequence). The CDR3 protein is CSATQGLATGELFF. The CDR3 nucleotides are TGCAGTGCCACCCAGGGACTAGCGACCGGGGAGCTGTTTTTT.

Many counts were recorded for this clonotype. V usage is TRBV16 and J usage is TRBJ1-4; the match to TRBD1 covers 7 bases. This CDR3 has 13 amino acids. V was pared by 2 bases and J by 8 bases, with 2 bases of the junction left unmatched. From germline, CDR1 is KGHSY and CDR2 FQNENV. The CDR3 DNA follows: TGTGCCAGCAGCCAAGGGACAGCCGAAAAACTGTTTTTT. It yields the protein CASSQGTAEKLFF.

About this clonotype itself: A much bigger clone sits one base away, suggesting this may be a read error. The chain uses TRBV12-3 or TRBV12-4 and TRBJ1-2, with TRBD1 as a possible D gene (5 bases). The CDR3 runs 14 residues. CDR3 residues: CASSFETVLYGHTF. DNA for the CDR3: TGTGCCAGCAGTTTTGAGACAGTACTCTATGGCCACACCTTC.

The table lists this clonotype with many counts. The chain links TRBV28 to TRBJ2-5, with 8 bases aligning to TRBD2. Germline CDR1 is MDHEN and CDR2 is SYDVKM. After removal of 8 bases from V and 4 bases from J, the junction contained 15 bases not matched to a gene. This CDR3 has 16 residues. The CDR3 nucleotides read TGTGCCAGCGGATCTGTAGGGGGAGCGGGGGTAGAGACCCAGTACTTC. Protein sequence: CASGSVGGAGVETQYF.

The chain combines TRBV6-1 with TRBJ2-3, with D hard to call. The V end was cut by 4 bases, the J end by 3 bases, with 11 bases between. Germline V lookup: CDR1 MNHNS, CDR2 SASEGT. The CDR3 contains 14 residues. Here the CDR3 reads CASSAGSITDTQYF. Here the CDR3 DNA reads TGTGCCAGCAGTGCGGGTAGCATAACAGATACGCAGTATTTT.

In this sample, this clonotype turned up many times. J is TRBJ2-5 and V is TRBV20-1; 10 bases are a match to TRBD2. The CDR3 consists of 14 residues. J was trimmed by 5 bases and V by 6 bases; bases with no gene match: 9. Germline V gene data show CDR1 as DFQATT and CDR2 as SNEGSKA (reference sequence). CDR3 DNA sequence: TGCAGTGCGCAAGCGGGGGGGCCGGCTGAGACCCAGTACTTC. It translates to CSAQAGGPAETQYF.

In this sample, this clonotype turned up many times. The V gene is TRBV7-2, the J gene TRBJ2-3; the D call may be TRBD1 or TRBD2 (6 bases each). Germline values: CDR1 SGHTA, CDR2 FQGNSA. V lost 1 base and J lost 5, with 16 bases in between. This CDR3 spans 16 amino acids. CDR3 DNA sequence: TGTGCCAGCAGCTTAGGGAGGGGGGTTAGTGGAGATACGCAGTATTTT. Translated: CASSLGRGVSGDTQYF.

Remarks on this clonotype: Compared with germline, one end of the junction differs, possibly owing to a read error. The V gene is TRBV2, the J gene TRBJ2-7; 8 positions agree with TRBD1. The CDR3 is made up of 15 amino acids. CDR1 is SNHLY, CDR2 FYNNEI, per germline. The CDR3 reads CASREDRGSPYEQYF. As DNA, the CDR3 is TGTGCCAGCAGAGAAGACAGGGGCTCCCCCTACGAGCAGTACTTC. The full variable domain, in which reference TRBV2 and TRBJ2-7 provide the parts outside the CDR3, is EPEVTQTPSHQVTQMGQEVILRCVPISNHLYFYWYRQILGQKVEFLVSFYNNEISEKSEIFDDQFSVERPDGSNFTLKIRSTKLEDSAMYFCASREDRGSPYEQYFGPGTRLTVT.

There are many counts of this clonotype. The rearrangement joins TRBV20-1 to TRBJ2-7, with 7 bases identical to TRBD1. Per the germline V gene, CDR1 is DFQATT and CDR2 is SNEGSKA (reference sequence). The CDR3 runs to 15 residues. With 0 bases clipped from V and 1 base from J, the junction kept 6 bases outside the gene matches. CDR3 DNA sequence: TGCAGTGCTAGAGAATCTCGGGACAGATCCTACGAGCAGTACTTC. Residues: CSARESRDRSYEQYF.

The chain uses TRBV10-3 and TRBJ1-6, with 9 bases lining up with TRBD1. V was pared by 0 bases and J by 6 bases, with 3 bases of the junction left unmatched. From germline, CDR1 is ENHRY and CDR2 SYGVKD. The CDR3 runs to 16 residues. The CDR3 coding sequence is TGTGCCATCAGTGAGTCGATGACAGGGGGTAATTCACCCCTCCACTTT. Protein: CAISESMTGGNSPLHF.

In this sample, this clonotype turned up many times. The chain uses TRBV6-2 or TRBV6-3 and TRBJ1-5, with D perhaps TRBD1 (5 bases). V was cut by 0 bases and J by 0 bases, with 6 bases left in between. CDR1 MNHEY and CDR2 SVGEGT come from the germline V gene. The CDR3 runs to 15 residues. Here the CDR3 reads CASSYSTVSNQPQHF. The CDR3 region has the DNA TGTGCCAGCAGTTACTCGACAGTTAGCAATCAGCCCCAGCATTTT.

This clonotype was picked up many times. The rearrangement uses TRBV5-1 and TRBJ1-1; 7 nucleotides line up with TRBD1. This CDR3 contains 15 residues. Germline V gene sequence: CDR1 SGHRS, CDR2 YFSETQ. The trim removed 4 bases at V and 5 bases at J, leaving 11 bases unmatched. The CDR3 loop reads CASSLGGGQATEAFF. CDR3 sequence (DNA): TGCGCCAGCAGCCTGGGTGGAGGACAGGCTACTGAAGCTTTCTTT.

This clonotype was seen ten or more times. The chain combines TRBV7-2 with TRBJ1-2; 7 nucleotides agree with TRBD1. V was clipped by 5 bases and J by 0 bases; unmatched bases: 9. This CDR3 has 16 amino acids. Germline loops: CDR1 SGHTA, CDR2 FQGNSA. The CDR3: CASSPWTGQANYGYTF. The CDR3, as DNA: TGTGCCAGCAGCCCGTGGACAGGCCAAGCTAACTATGGCTACACCTTC.

About this clonotype: This clone may be a read error of a much larger clone one base away. This sequence joins TRBV7-6 and TRBJ2-1; TRBD2 aligns across 9 bases. Germline lookup yields CDR1 SGHVS and CDR2 FNYEAQ. The CDR3 sequence is 15 residues long. CDR3 protein: CVSSPGTSPYNEQFF. The CDR3 region has the DNA TGTGTCAGCAGCCCAGGGACTAGCCCCTACAATGAGCAGTTCTTC.

This clonotype was seen at least ten times. The genes are TRBV7-9 and TRBJ2-1, with 15 bases aligning to TRBD2. In germline, CDR1 is SEHNR, CDR2 FQNEAQ (reference sequence). This CDR3 comprises 16 residues. Losses at the gene ends were 4 bases for V and 6 bases for J; bases not matched to a gene: 4. The CDR3 spells CASSWRTSGGVNEQFF. The DNA for the CDR3 is TGTGCCAGCAGCTGGAGGACTAGCGGGGGGGTCAATGAGCAGTTCTTC.

This clonotype was seen at least ten times. V is TRBV28 and J is TRBJ1-1, with D unclear. This CDR3 has 15 residues. The germline V gene has CDR1 MDHEN and CDR2 SYDVKM. Trimming left V 3 bases short and J 0 bases short, with 11 bases between. CDR3 sequence reads: CASSFKGPLNTEAFF. DNA of the CDR3: TGTGCCAGCAGTTTCAAAGGGCCTCTGAACACTGAAGCTTTCTTT.

This clonotype was detected ten times or more. The chain combines TRBV9 with TRBJ2-5; tentatively, D is TRBD2 (5 bases). CDR3 length equals 14 residues. Trimming cost V 4 bases and J 2 bases, with 12 bases left between them. Germline assignment: CDR1 SGDLS and CDR2 YYNGEE. CDR3 sequence (DNA): TGTGCCAGCAGCCTAGGACTCAGGCAAGAGACCCAGTACTTC. This translates into CASSLGLRQETQYF.

The table lists this clonotype with many counts. The chain carries TRBV7-3 and TRBJ2-3; unclear D gene. Trimming cost V 1 base and J 2 bases, with 10 bases left between them. Germline CDR1 is SGHTA and CDR2 is FQGTGA. This CDR3 comprises 15 residues. CDR3 protein: CASSLMPATTDTQYF. DNA of the CDR3: TGTGCCAGCAGCTTAATGCCGGCGACCACAGATACGCAGTATTTT.

This clonotype was recorded a few times. The genes are TRBV27 and TRBJ1-6; possibly TRBD1 for D (5 bases). V was cut by 5 bases and J by 5 bases, with 13 bases left in between. Germline values: CDR1 MNHEY, CDR2 SMNVEV (reference sequence). The CDR3 loop spans 15 amino acids. The CDR3 coding sequence is TGTGCCAGCAGTGGAGGGACTTTAAATAATTCACCCCTCCACTTT. As protein: CASSGGTLNNSPLHF.

This clonotype was found many times. The chain carries TRBV5-8 and TRBJ2-5; 10 positions match TRBD2. From germline, CDR1 is SGHTS and CDR2 YDEGEE. J lost 4 bases, V lost 1 base, and 4 bases had no gene match. CDR3 length: 15 residues. The CDR3 protein is CASSLTGTSVETQYF. In DNA form, the CDR3 reads TGTGCCAGCAGCTTGACCGGGACTAGCGTAGAGACCCAGTACTTC. The complete variable domain, with remaining parts taken from reference TRBV5-8 and TRBJ2-5, reads EAGVTQSPTHLIKTRGQQATLRCSPISGHTSVYWYQQALGLGLQFLLWYDEGEERNRGNFPPRFSGRQFPNYSSELNVNALELEDSALYLCASSLTGTSVETQYFGPGTRLLVL.

This clonotype has ten or more counts. The chain joins TRBV6-2 or TRBV6-3 to TRBJ2-7; the D call may be TRBD1 or TRBD2 (5 bases each). CDR3 size: 15 residues. Germline-derived CDR1 and CDR2 are MNHEY and SVGEGT. V shed 6 bases and J shed 3 bases, with 18 bases lying between them. DNA for the CDR3: TGTGCCAGCAGCCCGGTGTCACGGGACGGCTACGAGCAGTACTTC. Its translation is CASSPVSRDGYEQYF.

This clonotype occurred many times. The V gene is TRBV7-2, the J gene TRBJ2-7, with 7 bases aligning to TRBD2. The CDR3 loop spans 15 amino acids. V gave up 3 bases and J gave up 2 bases; unmatched junction bases: 7. The V gene's germline CDR1 is SGHTA and CDR2 FQGNSA. In DNA form, the CDR3 reads TGTGCCAGCAGCTTGGGGGGGGACTCTCCCTACGAGCAGTACTTC. Amino acid sequence: CASSLGGDSPYEQYF.

Ten or more counts support this clonotype. CDR3 coding DNA: TGTGCCTGGATAGGTCCCGGGCAGGGGAACTATGGCTACACCTTC. Its translation is CAWIGPGQGNYGYTF. J is TRBJ1-2 and V is TRBV30; perhaps TRBD1 as D (6 bases). V was pared by 4 bases and J by 2 bases, with 17 bases between. The CDR3 spans 15 residues. CDR1 is GTSNPN, CDR2 SVGIG, per germline (reference sequence).

This clonotype was observed many times. The rearrangement links TRBV7-3 to TRBJ2-6; D gene ambiguous. The CDR3 is made up of 16 amino acids. V lost 2 bases, J lost 2 bases, and 10 bases lay in between. Germline CDR1 is SGHTA and CDR2 is FQGTGA. This CDR3 reads CASSLGTLAGANVLTF. The CDR3 coding sequence is TGTGCCAGCAGCTTAGGCACCCTCGCTGGGGCCAACGTCCTGACTTTC.